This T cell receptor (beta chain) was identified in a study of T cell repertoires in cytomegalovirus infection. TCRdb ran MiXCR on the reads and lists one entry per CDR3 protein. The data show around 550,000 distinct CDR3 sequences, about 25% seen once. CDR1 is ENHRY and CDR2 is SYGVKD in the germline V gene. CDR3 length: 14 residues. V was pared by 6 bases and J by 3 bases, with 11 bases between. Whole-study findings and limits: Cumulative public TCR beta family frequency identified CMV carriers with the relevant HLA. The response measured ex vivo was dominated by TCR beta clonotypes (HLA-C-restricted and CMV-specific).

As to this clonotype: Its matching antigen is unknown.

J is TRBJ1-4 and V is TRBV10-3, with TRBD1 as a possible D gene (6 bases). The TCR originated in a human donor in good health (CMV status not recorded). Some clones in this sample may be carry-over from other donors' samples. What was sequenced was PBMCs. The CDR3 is CAISAGTPNEKLFF. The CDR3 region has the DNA TGTGCCATCAGCGCAGGGACACCTAATGAAAAACTGTTTTTT.